This T cell receptor (beta chain) was obtained from a study of blood T cell repertoires in COVID-19. The wider study: PBMCs, B-cell-depleted T cells, or T cells were the source of the cDNA or gDNA that made up the material.

Profiled with immunoSEQ multiplex PCR; TCRdb holds only in-frame clones, not every one. In the table there are more than 300,000 clones, roughly nine tenths of which are singletons. The germline CDR1 and CDR2 sequences are MGHDK and SYGVNS. The CDR3 is 14 amino acids. V was trimmed by 3 bases and J by 10 bases, leaving 13 bases between them. V usage is TRBV25-1 and J usage is TRBJ1-6; the D is unclear. The TCR sequence derives from a woman in her thirties with COVID-19, enrolled during active disease. The sample was peripheral blood. The CDR3 loop reads CASSDRVRPSPLHF. CDR3 sequence (DNA): TGTGCCAGCAGTGATCGGGTCCGTCCATCACCCCTCCACTTT.